This entry lists 17 T cell receptor beta chains sequenced from one sample in a study of T cells in Graves' hyperthyroidism and ophthalmopathy. RNA transcripts served as the template for amplifying TCR beta CDR3 regions. TCR CDR3 underwent first-round RT-PCR with the HTBI primer set. TCRdb reanalysed the multiplex PCR reads using MiXCR and keeps one entry per CDR3 protein. Found here are under 650,000 distinct CDR3 sequences, around 15% of them singletons; the top ten hold approximately 3.9%. Material for sequencing was blood. These receptors originate from a woman aged 25 to 45 with Graves' hyperthyroidism.

This clonotype was observed a handful of times. The chain has TRBV20-1 and TRBJ2-3; D unclear. CDR1 and CDR2 from the germline V gene are DFQATT and SNEGSKA (reference sequence). V was clipped by 5 bases and J by 5 bases, with 11 bases between them. The CDR3 runs 12 residues. CDR3 sequence reads: CSAWGTGDTQYF. The CDR3 DNA is TGCAGTGCTTGGGGTACGGGAGATACGCAGTATTTT.

The chain is built from TRBV13 and TRBJ2-1; TRBD2 matches 11 bases. V shed 3 bases and J 3 bases; nucleotides not matched to a gene: 7. The CDR3 contains 17 residues. Germline V gene lookup returns CDR1 PRHDT and CDR2 FYEKMQ (reference sequence). This CDR3 reads CASSLSGTSGIYNEQFF. The CDR3 region has the DNA TGTGCCAGCAGCTTGTCCGGGACTAGCGGCATCTACAATGAGCAGTTCTTC.

The chain employs TRBV10-1 and TRBJ2-1; no clear D gene. This CDR3 spans 13 amino acids. With 3 bases removed from V and 7 bases from J, the gap between germline ends came to 10 bases. Germline CDR1 reads WNHNN; CDR2 reads SYGVQD (reference sequence). CDR3 sequence (DNA): TGCGCCAGCAGTGAAGATCCCTTGAATGAGCAGTTCTTC. Encoded protein: CASSEDPLNEQFF.

This clonotype was picked up many times. V is TRBV7-6 and J is TRBJ2-5; D call uncertain. This CDR3 region has 13 residues. Germline values: CDR1 SGHVS, CDR2 FNYEAQ. With 0 bases removed from V and 5 bases from J, the gap between germline ends came to 7 bases. As DNA, the CDR3 is TGTGCCAGCAGCTTAGCACAGCTGGAGACCCAGTACTTC. This gives the protein CASSLAQLETQYF.

This clonotype turned up a few times. This chain uses TRBV4-1 with TRBJ1-2; D unclear. Trimming took 4 bases from V and 7 from J, leaving 13 bases between them. The CDR3 sequence is 13 residues long. Germline V gene data show CDR1 as MGHRA and CDR2 as YSYEKL. The CDR3 bases are TGCGCCAGCAGCCGAGGACTGAGTGGTGGCTACACCTTC. Amino acid sequence: CASSRGLSGGYTF.

In its sample, this clonotype was seen a few times. V gene TRBV5-4 combines with J gene TRBJ2-7, with TRBD2 matching over 7 bases. The CDR3 runs to 13 residues. The junction had 9 bases not matched to a gene; V was cut back by 5 bases and J by 7 bases. Germline-derived CDR1 and CDR2 are SGHNT and YYREEE (reference sequence). CDR3 sequence reads: CASRSLAAGEQYF. As DNA, the CDR3 is TGTGCCAGCAGATCCCTAGCGGCCGGAGAGCAGTACTTC.

This clonotype was seen more than once but under ten times. V usage is TRBV2 and J usage is TRBJ2-5; tentatively, D is TRBD1 (6 bases). Trimming pared 8 bases from V and 2 bases from J, leaving 18 bases between. The germline V gene encodes CDR1 SNHLY and CDR2 FYNNEI. The CDR3 covers 15 residues. The CDR3 region is CASFRQGLQQETQYF. The CDR3 bases are TGTGCCAGCTTCCGGCAGGGGCTTCAACAAGAGACCCAGTACTTC. The entire variable domain, with the rest obtained from reference TRBV2 and TRBJ2-5, is as follows: EPEVTQTPSHQVTQMGQEVILRCVPISNHLYFYWYRQILGQKVEFLVSFYNNEISEKSEIFDDQFSVERPDGSNFTLKIRSTKLEDSAMYFCASFRQGLQQETQYFGPGTRLLVL.

Ten or more counts support this clonotype. The gene calls are TRBV10-3 and TRBJ1-1; 9 positions agree with TRBD1. The CDR3 extends over 15 amino acids. The junction had 10 bases not matched to a gene; V was cut back by 8 bases and J by 3 bases. Germline CDR1 ENHRY, CDR2 SYGVKD. This chain's CDR3 is CAIADRGKEYTEAFF. Here the CDR3 DNA reads TGTGCCATCGCGGACAGGGGAAAAGAGTACACTGAAGCTTTCTTT.

This clonotype was found many times. The V gene is TRBV20-1, the J gene TRBJ2-1; 10 nucleotides align to TRBD2. Trimming took 1 base from V and 10 from J; bases not matched to a gene: 4. This CDR3 is built from 13 residues. Germline V gene lookup returns CDR1 DFQATT and CDR2 SNEGSKA (reference sequence). CDR3 protein: CSARGLAGAEQFF. Written as DNA, the CDR3 is TGCAGTGCTAGAGGACTAGCGGGTGCGGAGCAGTTCTTC.

This clonotype occurred a few times. The genes are TRBV6-1 and TRBJ1-3; 7 nucleotides match TRBD1. Per the germline V gene, CDR1 is MNHNS and CDR2 is SASEGT. V lost 6 bases to trimming and J lost 5 bases; unmatched junction nucleotides: 7. CDR3 length equals 14 residues. CDR3 nucleotides: TGTGCCAGCAGGGCGACAGGGCTGCGAAACACCATATATTTT. This gives the protein CASRATGLRNTIYF.

In its sample, this clonotype was seen many times. This chain's CDR3 is CASSLGRDRGSQETQYF. CDR3 DNA: TGTGCCAGCAGCTTAGGCCGCGACAGGGGCTCCCAAGAGACCCAGTACTTC. The V and J genes are TRBV11-3 and TRBJ2-5; TRBD1 matches 8 bases. J was trimmed by 1 base and V by 1 base; bases with no gene match: 8. Germline CDR1 is SGHNT and CDR2 is YENEEA. This CDR3 is 17 amino acids long.

The chain is built from TRBV20-1 and TRBJ1-4; the D gene is possibly TRBD1 (6 bases). Between the trimmed V and J ends, which lost 5 bases and 10 bases, there was a span of 11 bases. There are 11 residues in the CDR3. CDR1 DFQATT and CDR2 SNEGSKA come from the germline V gene (reference sequence). CDR3 sequence (DNA): TGCAGTGCTCGGGGGCCCGGAAAACTGTTTTTT. This encodes CSARGPGKLFF.

This clonotype was detected many times. The V gene is TRBV5-1, the J gene TRBJ2-1; TRBD2 might be the D (5 bases). Looked up from germline, CDR1 is SGHRS and CDR2 is YFSETQ. The CDR3 consists of 15 residues. The V end was cut by 4 bases, the J end by 8 bases, with 19 bases between. The chain's CDR3 is CASSRTGVPVDEQFF. The CDR3 DNA reads TGCGCCAGCAGCCGTACCGGGGTGCCCGTCGATGAGCAGTTCTTC.

This clonotype appeared many times. This chain uses TRBV2 with TRBJ2-3; D perhaps matches TRBD2 (6 bases). The CDR3 is 14 residues long. Germline V gene lookup returns CDR1 SNHLY and CDR2 FYNNEI. V gave up 3 bases and J gave up 10 bases, with 17 bases separating them. Here the CDR3 reads CASSDVRSTGAQYF. In nucleotides, the CDR3 is TGTGCCAGCAGTGACGTTAGGTCGACGGGAGCGCAGTATTTT.

This clonotype has a count of ten or more. This chain uses TRBV20-1 with TRBJ2-7; D not resolved. Deletions cut 1 base from V and 2 bases from J, with 12 bases between. This CDR3 has 14 residues. The V gene's germline CDR1 is DFQATT and CDR2 SNEGSKA (reference sequence). Here the CDR3 DNA reads TGCAGTGCTAGAGTATACGGCAGAACCTACGAGCAGTACTTC. It yields the protein CSARVYGRTYEQYF.

At least ten counts were recorded for this clonotype. The chain employs TRBV28 and TRBJ2-7; D tentatively reads TRBD1 or TRBD2 (5 bases each). CDR1 and CDR2 from the germline V gene are MDHEN and SYDVKM. The CDR3 totals 14 residues. V lost 6 bases and J 0 bases, leaving 12 bases between the germline ends. DNA of the CDR3: TGTGCCAGCAGGTCGGAGAGGGGCTCCTACGAGCAGTACTTC. It specifies CASRSERGSYEQYF. Full variable domain (rest looked up from reference TRBV28 and TRBJ2-7): DVKVTQSSRYLVKRTGEKVFLECVQDMDHENMFWYRQDPGLGLRLIYFSYDVKMKEKGDIPEGYSVSREKKERFSLILESASTNQTSMYLCASRSERGSYEQYFGPGTRLTVT.

This clonotype came up a few times. V usage is TRBV4-2 and J usage is TRBJ2-2; D uncertain. Trimming cost V 2 bases and J 3 bases, with 4 bases left between them. The germline CDR1 and CDR2 sequences are LGHNA and YNFKEQ. There are 13 residues in the CDR3. The CDR3 loop is CASSQRDTGELFF. The CDR3 nucleotides are TGTGCCAGCAGCCAACGGGACACCGGGGAGCTGTTTTTT.